This TCR beta chain appears in the sequencing data of a study of cytomegalovirus exposure and HLA in healthy donors. Study-level points and caveats: In a later analysis, at a false discovery rate of 0.05, some 17,000 TCR beta sequences were associated with HLA alleles.

Use of 60 Vbeta and 13 Jbeta primers characterized the PCR. Assay: immunoSEQ multiplex PCR; the TCRdb copy retains only in-frame clones and omits some. The repertoire holds about 130,000 clones, around four fifths seen once, with approximately 1% in the top ten. This clone has a single count. Its antigen is not known. Donors were nominally healthy when sampled, though unrecorded immune exposures were likely. Sequencing input: PBMCs. The sequence was obtained from a boy younger than 18 in good health and CMV-seronegative.

CDR3 loop: CAISGRTGVEQFF. CDR3 DNA sequence: TGTGCCATCAGTGGACGGACCGGGGTAGAGCAGTTCTTC. The rearrangement joins TRBV10-3 to TRBJ2-1; tentative D call: TRBD2 (5 bases). This CDR3 spans 13 amino acids. Trimming removed 4 bases at V and 10 bases at J, with 14 bases between. Per the germline V gene, CDR1 is ENHRY and CDR2 is SYGVKD.